The next 10 T cell receptor beta chains were all read from a single sample in a study of shared clonotypes between healthy human individuals. Naive CD8 cells lacked CD45RO and underwent positive selection for CCR7, leaving out terminally differentiated effector memory CD45RA+ cells. The protocol was immunoSEQ multiplex PCR, while the TCRdb copy is restricted to in-frame clones and leaves out a portion. Among 800,000 or so clones, 90% to 97% were seen once, and the ten largest hold roughly 0.23%. Input material: naive CD8+ T cells sorted from blood. These receptors were taken from a man aged 25 to 45 in good health.

Turning to this clone: Other DNA sequences in this sample translate to the same CDR3. The rearrangement joins TRBV7-6 to TRBJ2-7; possibly TRBD2 for D (5 bases). CDR3 size: 15 residues. The germline V gene has CDR1 SGHVS and CDR2 FNYEAQ. V was clipped by 0 bases and J by 2 bases, with 11 bases between them. The DNA of the CDR3 is TGTGCCAGCAGCTTAGCAGAGGGCCTCGCCTACGAGCAGTACTTC. This sequence encodes CASSLAEGLAYEQYF.

This clone was seen once. The chain links TRBV5-4 to TRBJ1-3; unclear D gene. V was clipped by 0 bases and J by 4 bases, with 5 bases between them. Germline CDR1 SGHNT, CDR2 YYREEE (reference sequence). This CDR3 contains 13 residues. The CDR3 spells CASSLGLGNTIYF. In nucleotides, the CDR3 is TGTGCCAGCAGCTTGGGCCTGGGAAACACCATATATTTT.

This clone was seen only a few times. The chain uses TRBV7-9 and TRBJ2-1; D not resolved. The CDR3 is 15 amino acids. Between the trimmed V and J ends, which lost 3 bases and 0 bases, there was a span of 9 bases. Per germline, CDR1 SEHNR and CDR2 FQNEAQ (reference sequence). CDR3: CASSFATSSYNEQFF. The CDR3 nucleotides read TGTGCCAGCAGCTTCGCCACCAGCTCCTACAATGAGCAGTTCTTC.

CDR3 residues: CASSWATSGRILNEQYF. The CDR3 DNA reads TGTGCCAGCAGTTGGGCAACTAGCGGGAGGATCCTCAACGAGCAGTACTTC. This rearrangement joins TRBV27 to TRBJ2-7; 12 positions match TRBD2. The ends lost 4 bases at V and 5 bases at J; junction bases unmatched: 12. This CDR3 comprises 17 residues. Per the germline V gene, CDR1 is MNHEY and CDR2 is SMNVEV (reference sequence).

The CDR3, as DNA: TGTGCCAGCAGCTTAGGCGGACAACTCTACTACGAGCAGTACTTC. It codes for CASSLGGQLYYEQYF. The chain combines TRBV11-2 with TRBJ2-7, with D possibly TRBD1 on 5 matching bases. The V gene lost 1 base and the J gene lost 3 bases, with 13 bases spanning the gap. Germline values: CDR1 SGHAT, CDR2 FQNNGV. The CDR3 is 15 amino acids.

The chain links TRBV5-1 to TRBJ2-7, with D perhaps being TRBD1 or TRBD2 (5 bases each). Germline V gives CDR1 SGHRS, CDR2 YFSETQ. Trimming pared 6 bases from V and 5 bases from J, leaving 24 bases between. The CDR3 has 16 amino acids. CDR3 DNA: TGCGCCAGCAACTTCCTTGGGGGATTGGCTTCAGACGAGCAGTACTTC. It yields the protein CASNFLGGLASDEQYF.

The chain links TRBV5-1 to TRBJ2-2; maybe TRBD2 (5 bases). Germline V gene sequence: CDR1 SGHRS, CDR2 YFSETQ. V dropped 5 bases and J dropped 5 bases, with 13 bases sitting between them. The CDR3 has 14 residues. The CDR3 DNA follows: TGCGCCAGCAGTCGGGGTGAGGATACCGGGGAGCTGTTTTTT. Residues: CASSRGEDTGELFF.

This chain joins TRBV5-1 and TRBJ2-1; maybe TRBD2 (5 bases). The CDR3 has 15 amino acids. The V gene's germline CDR1 is SGHRS and CDR2 YFSETQ. V was pared by 0 bases and J by 7 bases, with 14 bases between. The CDR3 nucleotides read TGCGCCAGCAGCTTGGGGGTGGACGGGGTTAATGAGCAGTTCTTC. It is translated as CASSLGVDGVNEQFF.

The chain uses TRBV9 and TRBJ1-2, with D unresolved. CDR3 size: 13 residues. Trimming left V 0 bases short and J 0 bases short, with 3 bases between. Looked up from germline, CDR1 is SGDLS and CDR2 is YYNGEE. This chain's CDR3 is CASSVGTNYGYTF. The CDR3 DNA is TGTGCCAGCAGCGTAGGAACTAACTATGGCTACACCTTC.

V usage is TRBV28 and J usage is TRBJ1-2; possibly TRBD1 for D (6 bases). The CDR3 covers 15 residues. Germline-derived CDR1 and CDR2 are MDHEN and SYDVKM. Trimming removed 5 bases at V and 0 bases at J, with 13 bases between. This CDR3 reads CASSPQGRANYGYTF. The CDR3 bases are TGTGCCAGCAGTCCCCAGGGGCGAGCTAACTATGGCTACACCTTC.